This TCR beta chain is drawn from a study of cytomegalovirus exposure and HLA in healthy donors. The donors were in the 120-subject validation cohort, distinct from the approximately 700-subject first cohort. The V gene's germline CDR1 is SGHRS and CDR2 YFSETQ. The CDR3 spans 15 residues. V lost 5 bases and J lost 3; bases outside the gene matches: 8. The table came from immunoSEQ multiplex PCR; TCRdb's copy has only in-frame clones and leaves some out. This sample yields 100,000 to 120,000 clones, of which approximately 85% are seen a single time; 3% belongs to the top ten. The origin of this receptor is a woman younger than 30 in good health and CMV-seronegative. The gene calls are TRBV5-1 and TRBJ2-4, with TRBD2 matching over 7 bases. The sequencing input was PBMCs. The CDR3 nucleotides are TGCGCCAGCAGTCGGGAGGCATCTTACAAAAACATTCAGTACTTC. Its translation: CASSREASYKNIQYF.